This T cell receptor beta chain was recovered during a study of PD-L1 blockade in urothelial cancer. Trimming removed 10 bases from V and 8 bases from J; junction bases left unmatched: 7. The CDR3 runs to 12 residues. Germline-derived CDR1 and CDR2 are SNHLY and FYNNEI. Time point indicated: peripheral blood 6 weeks after treatment start. Sequenced by immunoSEQ multiplex PCR; TCRdb stores in-frame clones only, minus some. The repertoire includes some 41,000 clones, 83% of them detected once, and less than 15% sits in the top ten. Sequencing was performed on PBMCs, taken around atezolizumab (anti-PD-L1) treatment. The genes are TRBV2 and TRBJ1-2, with TRBD1 matching over 10 bases. The TCR was taken from a man aged 60 to 75 with urothelial cancer. The CDR3 protein is CATETTGGGYTF. The DNA for the CDR3 is TGTGCCACCGAAACGACAGGGGGCGGCTACACCTTC. Variable domain in full (rest from reference TRBV2 and TRBJ1-2): EPEVTQTPSHQVTQMGQEVILRCVPISNHLYFYWYRQILGQKVEFLVSFYNNEISEKSEIFDDQFSVERPDGSNFTLKIRSTKLEDSAMYFCATETTGGGYTFGSGTRLTVV.